The 2 T cell receptor beta chains presented below share a single source sample, sequenced in a study of T cells in Graves' hyperthyroidism and ophthalmopathy. RNA transcripts provided the source from which TCR beta CDR3 regions were amplified. The TCR CDR3 first-round RT-PCR relied on the HTBI primer set. TCRdb itself ran the multiplex PCR reads through MiXCR, one entry per CDR3 protein. The sample carries some 370,000 distinct CDR3 sequences, about 18% recorded once. Material: blood. These receptors all come from a woman in her 30s with Graves' hyperthyroidism that later progressed to Graves' ophthalmopathy.

This clonotype was seen many times. The genes are TRBV27 and TRBJ2-7, with D perhaps TRBD2 (6 bases). The CDR3 is made up of 15 amino acids. Germline CDR1 MNHEY, CDR2 SMNVEV (reference sequence). V lost 2 bases to trimming and J lost 4 bases, with 15 bases between them. The CDR3 nucleotides read TGTGCCAGCAGTTTACAGTCTAGCGACGCATACGAGCAGTACTTC. Translated, it gives CASSLQSSDAYEQYF.

The sample holds many counts of this clonotype. The genes are TRBV20-1 and TRBJ1-2, with 7 bases aligning to TRBD1. V dropped 4 bases and J dropped 7; count of bases not matched to a gene: 9. CDR3 size: 13 residues. Germline V gene sequence: CDR1 DFQATT, CDR2 SNEGSKA (reference sequence). This CDR3 is CSATGTAESGYTF. The CDR3 DNA sequence: TGCAGTGCTACTGGGACAGCCGAGTCTGGCTACACCTTC.